Each of the 28 T cell receptor beta chains below was sequenced from the same sample in a study of blood T cells in healthy people across ages. A second PCR, run for about 7 to 11 cycles, used a sample-barcoded 5' primer plus a J-beta primer mix. One entry per CDR3 protein, called by TCRdb with MiXCR from the 5' RACE reads. Of about 830,000 distinct CDR3 sequences listed, around 68% are singletons. The sample taken for sequencing was blood. These receptors were obtained from a man aged 30 to 45 in good health.

This rearrangement joins TRBV7-8 to TRBJ2-1; 7 bases line up with TRBD1. Germline values: CDR1 SGHVS, CDR2 FQNEAQ. V lost 1 base, J lost 8 bases, and 11 bases stayed unmatched. The CDR3 runs 16 residues. CDR3 loop: CASSLVGQTGYDEQFF. The CDR3 DNA reads as TGTGCCAGCAGCTTAGTTGGCCAGACAGGGTACGATGAGCAGTTCTTC.

This clonotype was seen a few times. The chain recombines TRBV20-1 with TRBJ2-7, with 7 positions matching TRBD1. The CDR3 is 14 amino acids. The germline gives CDR1 DFQATT, CDR2 SNEGSKA (reference sequence). The CDR3 reads CTSTGQAAPYEQYF. Written as DNA, the CDR3 is TGCACTTCCACCGGACAGGCGGCCCCCTACGAGCAGTACTTC.

The DNA of the CDR3 is TGTGCCAGCAGCGGGAGCCCCTGGGGGTACACCTTC. Its translation: CASSGSPWGYTF. This sequence joins TRBV9 and TRBJ1-2; possibly TRBD1 for D (5 bases). In germline, CDR1 is SGDLS, CDR2 YYNGEE. The CDR3 is 12 residues long. V lost 3 bases to trimming and J lost 11 bases, with 14 bases between them.

The CDR3 DNA is TGTGCCAGCAGCTTTGCGGACCCGGCGGAGAAACTGTTTTTT. Translation: CASSFADPAEKLFF. The rearrangement uses TRBV12-3 or TRBV12-4 and TRBJ1-4; D gene unclear. With 6 bases removed from V and 11 bases from J, the gap between germline ends came to 19 bases. The CDR3 totals 14 residues.

V and J are TRBV20-1 and TRBJ2-1; 7 nucleotides align to TRBD2. CDR3 length: 13 residues. J lost 8 bases, V lost 3 bases, and 7 bases had no gene match. Germline V gene sequence: CDR1 DFQATT, CDR2 SNEGSKA (reference sequence). CDR3 bases: TGCAGTGCTAGGGGGGGGGTTGGCGATGAGCAGTTCTTC. Protein product: CSARGGVGDEQFF.

This chain joins TRBV30 and TRBJ2-4; possibly TRBD1 for D (6 bases). The J call is doubtful: the DNA matches TRBJ2-5 better. This CDR3 spans 13 amino acids. Germline CDR1 GTSNPN, CDR2 SVGIG (reference sequence). The CDR3 sequence is CAWRRDIQETQYF. CDR3 sequence (DNA): TGTGCCTGGAGGAGGGACATCCAAGAGACCCAGTACTTC.

This chain connects TRBV12-3 or TRBV12-4 to TRBJ2-3; 7 nucleotides match TRBD1. V trimming: 5 bases; J trimming: 4 bases; junction bases outside the gene matches: 9. The CDR3 has 15 residues. CDR3 amino acids: CASSRQGAFPDTQYF. CDR3 sequence (DNA): TGTGCCAGCAGTAGACAGGGAGCGTTCCCAGATACGCAGTATTTT.

This chain links TRBV7-2 with TRBJ2-1; 14 nucleotides agree with TRBD2. The CDR3 is made up of 14 amino acids. The V and J ends lost 5 bases and 11 bases, in that order; junction bases with no gene match: 5. CDR1 is SGHTA, CDR2 FQGNSA, per germline. In DNA form, the CDR3 reads TGTGCCAGCAGCCGGGGACTAGCGGGGGATAAGCAGTTCTTC. The encoded protein is CASSRGLAGDKQFF.

The gene calls are TRBV5-1 and TRBJ2-5; unclear D gene. V lost 2 bases to trimming and J lost 4 bases, with 9 bases between them. CDR1 and CDR2 from the germline V gene are SGHRS and YFSETQ. The CDR3 loop spans 13 amino acids. Here the CDR3 reads CASSFPDRETQYF. The CDR3 DNA follows: TGCGCCAGCAGCTTCCCGGACCGAGAGACCCAGTACTTC. The full variable domain, in which reference TRBV5-1 and TRBJ2-5 provide the parts outside the CDR3, is KAGVTQTPRYLIKTRGQQVTLSCSPISGHRSVSWYQQTPGQGLQFLFEYFSETQRNKGNFPGRFSGRQFSNSRSEMNVSTLELGDSALYLCASSFPDRETQYFGPGTRLLVL.

This clonotype was seen only once. V and J are TRBV7-9 and TRBJ2-1; D is unresolved. Trimming removed 3 bases from V and 7 bases from J, with 16 bases in between. Germline V gives CDR1 SEHNR, CDR2 FQNEAQ (reference sequence). The CDR3 has 15 residues. The CDR3 DNA sequence: TGTGCCAGCAGCTTTGGGTTGGGGTTTGCTAATGAGCAGTTCTTC. As protein: CASSFGLGFANEQFF.

The chain employs TRBV4-3 and TRBJ2-1; TRBD2 matches at 8 bases. The V segment lost 4 bases and the J segment 3 bases; nucleotides outside the gene matches: 14. The germline CDR1 and CDR2 sequences are LGHNA and YSLEER. This CDR3 contains 18 residues. The CDR3 loop reads CASSPHRGGGKVYNEQFF. CDR3 nucleotide sequence: TGCGCCAGCAGCCCCCACCGGGGCGGGGGGAAGGTCTACAATGAGCAGTTCTTC.

The CDR3 nucleotides read TGTGCCAGCAGCTTCGGACAGGGTCTAGATACGCAGTATTTT. Its translation: CASSFGQGLDTQYF. The rearrangement uses TRBV11-3 and TRBJ2-3, with 8 nucleotides matching TRBD1. The CDR3 sequence is 14 residues long. The germline CDR1 and CDR2 sequences are SGHNT and YENEEA. Trimming at V came to 3 bases and at J to 5 bases, leaving 4 bases not matched to a gene.

This chain joins TRBV24-1 and TRBJ2-1; no definite D call. The CDR3 covers 11 residues. Trimming took off 1 base at V and 9 bases at J, with 3 bases between the two ends. CDR1 and CDR2 (germline): KGHDR, SFDVKD. The CDR3 region is CATSDLSEQFF. CDR3 nucleotide sequence: TGTGCCACCAGTGATTTAAGTGAGCAGTTCTTC.

The chain couples TRBV5-6 to TRBJ2-5; D gene uncertain. The J call may be wrong; the DNA end is better matched by TRBJ2-7. The CDR3 is 14 residues long. The germline CDR1 and CDR2 sequences are SGHDT and YYEEEE. CDR3 DNA: TGTGCCAGCAGCTATACCGGGCTGCCGGCCGAGCAGTACTTC. Residues: CASSYTGLPAEQYF.

The rearrangement joins TRBV20-1 to TRBJ1-1; D may be TRBD1 (6 bases). V dropped 0 bases and J dropped 4 bases, with 12 bases sitting between them. CDR1 and CDR2 from the germline V gene are DFQATT and SNEGSKA (reference sequence). The CDR3 spans 14 residues. CDR3 sequence (DNA): TGCAGTGCTAGAGATTCAGCAGGGGTCACTGAAGCTTTCTTT. Encoded protein: CSARDSAGVTEAFF.

This clonotype was observed a single time. This chain joins TRBV20-1 and TRBJ2-7; TRBD2 might be the D (7 bases). CDR1 is DFQATT and CDR2 is SNEGSKA in the germline V gene (reference sequence). V was trimmed by 0 bases and J by 10 bases, leaving 28 bases between them. There are 17 residues in the CDR3. The chain's CDR3 is CSARDDGRGQGFEAQYF. CDR3 nucleotides: TGCAGTGCTAGAGATGACGGGCGGGGGCAGGGGTTTGAAGCCCAGTACTTC.

The chain uses TRBV13 and TRBJ2-2, with 14 bases identical to TRBD2. The CDR3 loop spans 18 amino acids. The germline gives CDR1 PRHDT, CDR2 FYEKMQ (reference sequence). V lost 5 bases and J lost 0; bases outside the gene matches: 5. CDR3 in amino acids: CASSLGLAGGSNTGELFF. The CDR3 nucleotides are TGTGCCAGCAGCCTCGGACTAGCGGGGGGCTCGAACACCGGGGAGCTGTTTTTT.

This chain connects TRBV7-2 to TRBJ1-5; 9 positions match TRBD1. This CDR3 has 15 amino acids. Trimming removed 3 bases from V and 6 bases from J; junction bases left unmatched: 6. In germline, CDR1 is SGHTA, CDR2 FQGNSA. This CDR3 reads CASSFDTGGIQPQHF. The CDR3 coding sequence is TGTGCCAGCAGCTTCGATACAGGGGGCATTCAGCCCCAGCATTTT.

V usage is TRBV2 and J usage is TRBJ1-1; a possible D gene is TRBD1 (6 bases). The germline V gene has CDR1 SNHLY and CDR2 FYNNEI. Trimming pared 2 bases from V and 0 bases from J, leaving 16 bases between. The CDR3 sequence is 17 residues long. In nucleotides, the CDR3 is TGTGCCAGCAGTGAACGTCAGGGGTCCGTCCTGAACACTGAAGCTTTCTTT. Residues: CASSERQGSVLNTEAFF. Full variable domain (missing parts from reference TRBV2 and TRBJ1-1): EPEVTQTPSHQVTQMGQEVILRCVPISNHLYFYWYRQILGQKVEFLVSFYNNEISEKSEIFDDQFSVERPDGSNFTLKIRSTKLEDSAMYFCASSERQGSVLNTEAFFGQGTRLTVV.

The gene calls are TRBV14 and TRBJ2-5; 7 bases fit TRBD1. With 3 bases clipped from V and 4 bases from J, the junction kept 8 bases outside the gene matches. Germline CDR1 SGHDN, CDR2 FVKESK. The CDR3 contains 15 residues. This CDR3 reads CASSQLGQQGETQYF. The CDR3 DNA reads TGTGCCAGCAGCCAGCTGGGACAGCAAGGAGAGACCCAGTACTTC.

V is TRBV5-1 and J is TRBJ1-5, with 8 positions matching TRBD1. V shed 4 bases and J 0 bases; nucleotides not matched to a gene: 6. This CDR3 contains 16 residues. Germline V gene data show CDR1 as SGHRS and CDR2 as YFSETQ. CDR3 nucleotides: TGCGCCAGCAGCCCAGGACAGGGTTATAGCAATCAGCCCCAGCATTTT. Its translation: CASSPGQGYSNQPQHF.

The chain recombines TRBV20-1 with TRBJ2-5; TRBD1 matches at 8 bases. This CDR3 has 14 residues. J lost 9 bases, V lost 2 bases, and 11 bases had no gene match. Germline assignment: CDR1 DFQATT and CDR2 SNEGSKA (reference sequence). This CDR3 reads CSARIGQGQGAQYF. Written as DNA, the CDR3 is TGCAGTGCTAGAATAGGACAGGGCCAAGGGGCCCAGTACTTC.

There are a few counts of this clonotype. This chain uses TRBV20-1 with TRBJ2-3, with 8 bases identical to TRBD1. Germline trimming cut 0 bases from V and 2 bases from J; bases unmatched to any gene: 4. Looked up from germline, CDR1 is DFQATT and CDR2 is SNEGSKA (reference sequence). CDR3 length: 15 residues. CDR3 bases: TGCAGTGCTAGAGATGGACAGGGATCCACAGATACGCAGTATTTT. Encoded protein: CSARDGQGSTDTQYF.

There are a few counts of this clonotype. This chain joins TRBV28 and TRBJ2-5; TRBD1 agrees at 8 bases. CDR1 MDHEN and CDR2 SYDVKM come from the germline V gene. V lost 5 bases to trimming and J lost 5 bases; unmatched junction nucleotides: 16. The CDR3 runs to 17 residues. The CDR3 DNA follows: TGTGCCAGCAGTCCCGTCCCCGGACAGGGAGGCGGGGAGACCCAGTACTTC. Translation gives CASSPVPGQGGGETQYF.

The gene calls are TRBV28 and TRBJ2-5; D might be TRBD1 or TRBD2, each matching 6 bases. Germline V lookup: CDR1 MDHEN, CDR2 SYDVKM. V was clipped by 4 bases and J by 4 bases, with 16 bases between them. The CDR3 loop spans 15 amino acids. The CDR3 loop reads CASSSWGAGVETQYF. DNA for the CDR3: TGTGCCAGCAGTTCCTGGGGGGCAGGGGTAGAGACCCAGTACTTC.

In this sample, this clonotype turned up a few times. The chain has TRBV4-1 and TRBJ1-2; D uncertain. The CDR3 spans 15 residues. Between the trimmed V and J ends, which lost 1 base and 4 bases, there was a span of 13 bases. Germline V lookup: CDR1 MGHRA, CDR2 YSYEKL. CDR3 bases: TGCGCCAGCAGCCAAGGATTCGAGGGAGTCTATGGCTACACCTTC. It translates to CASSQGFEGVYGYTF.

This chain joins TRBV20-1 and TRBJ2-1; weak D call: TRBD1 (6 bases). CDR1 and CDR2 (germline): DFQATT, SNEGSKA (reference sequence). This CDR3 contains 17 residues. The germline V and J ends were trimmed by 1 base and 0 bases, with 16 bases remaining between them. In DNA, the CDR3 is TGCAGTGCTAGAGTAACCTGGACAGACAGCTCCTACAATGAGCAGTTCTTC. This encodes CSARVTWTDSSYNEQFF.

This clonotype has only one observation. A much larger clonotype is one base distant, so this may be a read error. J is TRBJ2-6 and V is TRBV9; D possibly uses TRBD1 or TRBD2 (5 bases each). CDR1 and CDR2 from the germline V gene are SGDLS and YYNGEE. The CDR3 totals 15 residues. The CDR3 region has the DNA TGTGCCAGCAGCGTGGGGAGCTCTGGGGCCAACGCCCTGACTTTC. This sequence encodes CASSVGSSGANALTF.